Listed below are T cell receptor beta chains from one sample, sequenced in a study of OX40 agonist ivuxolimab in advanced cancers. The repertoire was sequenced with immunoSEQ multiplex PCR; TCRdb's copy has only in-frame clones and lacks some. In the table there are about 100,000 clones, 90% of which are singletons. The sequences come from CD4+ or CD8+ T cells sorted from blood, collected in a trial of the OX40 agonist ivuxolimab. The receptor set was obtained from an adult with an advanced solid tumor such as melanoma, head and neck, liver or kidney cancer. Each CDR3 is given with its conserved first and last residue. Each record gives: V gene, CDR3 protein.

v_call: TRBV6-1; cdr3_aa: CASSRRGGTEAFF
v_call: TRBV29-1; cdr3_aa: CSVVLQGTVTEAFF
v_call: TRBV6-6; cdr3_aa: CASSYSATGSPLHF
v_call: TRBV4-1; cdr3_aa: CASSQEGTGGDETQYF
v_call: TRBV5-6; cdr3_aa: CASSPGTRGQETQYF
v_call: TRBV25-1; cdr3_aa: CASSGPPRENIQYF
v_call: TRBV5-1; cdr3_aa: CASRDRGNNEQFF
v_call: TRBV5-1; cdr3_aa: CASSFSGQYYEQYF
v_call: TRBV30; cdr3_aa: CAWGRRGTKNIQYF
v_call: TRBV19; cdr3_aa: CASLGGDPNYGYTF
v_call: TRBV5-1; cdr3_aa: CASSLATTHPEKLFF
v_call: TRBV7-8; cdr3_aa: CASSPRQASGYTF
v_call: TRBV11-2; cdr3_aa: CASSLGGSWTQYF
v_call: TRBV9; cdr3_aa: CASSGSRGISDTQYF
v_call: TRBV5-1; cdr3_aa: CASRLAGNTDTQYF
v_call: TRBV29-1; cdr3_aa: CSAFAGVEAFF
v_call: TRBV10-3; cdr3_aa: CATGTPNSGNTIYF
v_call: TRBV5-1; cdr3_aa: CASSLAAGAASINTDTQYF
v_call: TRBV4-2; cdr3_aa: CATRDIPTDTQYF
v_call: TRBV19; cdr3_aa: CASRNRGREETQYF
v_call: TRBV6-5; cdr3_aa: CASSYSNQAFF
v_call: TRBV9; cdr3_aa: CASSVGEVGRYNEQFF
v_call: TRBV7-2; cdr3_aa: CASSLGGSGRGNEQFF
v_call: TRBV2; cdr3_aa: CASSEEGVGSYEQYF
v_call: TRBV6-5; cdr3_aa: CASSYSPGPYYEQYF
v_call: TRBV2; cdr3_aa: CASRAGDSTDTQYF
v_call: TRBV6-1; cdr3_aa: CASSELNNEQFF
v_call: TRBV6-6; cdr3_aa: CASSSWTSGSSYEQYF
v_call: TRBV5-1; cdr3_aa: CASSLGPAQIIDYTF
v_call: TRBV7-3; cdr3_aa: CASSSGYPGTQYF
v_call: TRBV7-2; cdr3_aa: CASSGAITGELFF
v_call: TRBV9; cdr3_aa: CASSVGGSAGDAYEQYF
v_call: TRBV5-1; cdr3_aa: CASSLGTGFYGYTF
v_call: TRBV6-1; cdr3_aa: CASSERWARPGVPRGNTIYF
v_call: TRBV19; cdr3_aa: CASSRGRATGELFF
v_call: TRBV2; cdr3_aa: CASSGTGRDYGYTF
v_call: TRBV18; cdr3_aa: CASSRTGREVYEQYF
v_call: TRBV30; cdr3_aa: CAWSAAQGKASPLHF
v_call: TRBV6-1; cdr3_aa: CASSELGGEQYF
v_call: TRBV19; cdr3_aa: CASGYQSTDTQYF
v_call: TRBV20-1; cdr3_aa: CRGAGTDEQFF
v_call: TRBV6-5; cdr3_aa: CASSTPGQGAHEQYF
v_call: TRBV5-1; cdr3_aa: CASSSGLASTDTQYF
v_call: TRBV5-4; cdr3_aa: CASSLPDRRGEYEQYF
v_call: TRBV19; cdr3_aa: CASSIEGSSGETQYF
v_call: TRBV19; cdr3_aa: CASRVTGSNQPQHF
v_call: TRBV27; cdr3_aa: CASSLVGRNTEAFF
v_call: TRBV5-1; cdr3_aa: CASSLGLIHRSSYNEQFF
v_call: TRBV14; cdr3_aa: CASSQYLGRPEGYTF
v_call: TRBV29-1; cdr3_aa: CSARGTSGDNEQFF